Listed below are T cell receptor beta chains from one sample, sequenced in a study of shared clonotypes between healthy human individuals. Assay used: immunoSEQ multiplex PCR; TCRdb lists only in-frame clones, some missing. Here the sample spans approximately 530,000 clones, about 96% being singletons. The specimen sequenced was naive CD4+ T cells sorted from blood. The receptors derive from a woman in her 30s in good health. Both conserved end residues are trimmed from each CDR3. Each record gives: V gene, J gene, CDR3 length, clone size, CDR3 protein. Not all rows give a size; the values are once, few, many and, for expanded clones, a class.

>TRBV11-2|TRBJ1-2|12|-
ASSGTAPQDGYT
>TRBV19|TRBJ1-1|11|-
ASTAGTALEAF
>TRBV11-2|TRBJ2-7|9|-
ASSLVDEQY
>TRBV19|TRBJ1-1|10|-
ASRRRNTEAF
>TRBV5-1|TRBJ1-6|14|-
ASSLDVQGGNSPLH
>TRBV5-8|TRBJ2-4|16|once
ASSLRLGAADPKNIQY
>TRBV5-6|TRBJ2-7|10|-
ASSRPDYEQY
>TRBV4-2|TRBJ2-1|12|-
ASSQVSLESEQF
>TRBV10-3|TRBJ1-1|13|-
AISRSQGATTEAF
>TRBV19|TRBJ2-3|13|-
ASTMTGLDADTQY
>TRBV30|TRBJ1-2|11|-
AWVGTGGSGYT
>TRBV5-8|TRBJ2-5|12|-
ASRSGGGQETQY
>TRBV7-9|TRBJ2-5|15|-
ASRTGLAGKFRETQY